Presented here are 17 T cell receptor beta chains from one specimen sequenced in a study of cytomegalovirus exposure and HLA in healthy donors. It was with 60 Vbeta and 13 Jbeta primers that the PCR ran. The repertoire was sequenced with immunoSEQ multiplex PCR; TCRdb's copy has only in-frame clones and lacks some. The sample shows approximately 110,000 clones, 65% to 80% of them seen only once. Material: PBMCs. The origin of the receptors is a woman aged 40 to 50 in good health and CMV-seronegative.

The CDR3 protein is CASSLLTGLNTEAFF. DNA of the CDR3: TGTGCCAGCAGCTTACTTACAGGGCTGAACACTGAAGCTTTCTTT. This chain uses TRBV5-6 with TRBJ1-1; a weak D match, TRBD1 (6 bases). The CDR3 is 15 residues long. Trimming took off 2 bases at V and 0 bases at J, with 11 bases between the two ends. Germline V lookup: CDR1 SGHDT, CDR2 YYEEEE.

The V call is TRBV7-2, the J call TRBJ2-1; TRBD2 matches 8 bases. The CDR3 contains 16 residues. Germline V gives CDR1 SGHTA, CDR2 FQGNSA. V shed 6 bases, J shed 7 bases, and the junction held 14 bases outside the gene matches. The CDR3 sequence: CASSSIRGGSGNEQFF. The CDR3 DNA follows: TGTGCCAGCAGTTCTATTCGGGGGGGCTCGGGGAATGAGCAGTTCTTC.

CDR3 region: CASSLRVGTVNTGELFF. The DNA for the CDR3 is TGTGCCAGCAGCTTAAGGGTCGGGACAGTGAACACCGGGGAGCTGTTTTTT. The V gene is TRBV7-7, the J gene TRBJ2-2; 7 nucleotides line up with TRBD1. Trimming took 2 bases from V and 1 from J; bases not matched to a gene: 7. This CDR3 has 17 residues. Germline values: CDR1 SSHAT, CDR2 FNYEAQ (reference sequence). The whole variable domain, filled in from reference TRBV7-7 and TRBJ2-2, reads GAGVSQSPRYKVTKRGQDVTLRCDPISSHATLYWYQQALGQGPEFLTYFNYEAQPDKSGLPSDRFSAERPEGSISTLTIQRTEQRDSAMYRCASSLRVGTVNTGELFFGEGSRLTVL.

The V and J genes are TRBV27 and TRBJ2-7, with D maybe TRBD2 (6 bases). Deletions cut 1 base from V and 0 bases from J, with 7 bases between. This CDR3 has 14 amino acids. Looked up from germline, CDR1 is MNHEY and CDR2 is SMNVEV (reference sequence). CDR3 DNA sequence: TGTGCCAGCAGTTTATGGGGAGGCTCCTACGAGCAGTACTTC. Protein sequence: CASSLWGGSYEQYF.

The gene calls are TRBV10-3 and TRBJ2-7; weak D call: TRBD2 (7 bases). Trimming shortened V by 2 bases and J by 4 bases, and 12 bases separated the two germline ends. CDR3 size: 14 residues. Germline CDR1 ENHRY, CDR2 SYGVKD. The CDR3 here is CAISEGRGGYEQYF. CDR3 sequence (DNA): TGTGCCATCAGTGAGGGCAGGGGAGGGTACGAGCAGTACTTC.

The chain joins TRBV18 to TRBJ2-5; 7 bases align to TRBD1. The V gene end was trimmed by 7 bases and the J gene end by 3 bases; junction bases not matched to a gene: 5. From germline, CDR1 is KGHSH and CDR2 LQKENI. The CDR3 covers 13 residues. This CDR3 is CASFRQGEETQYF. In DNA, the CDR3 is TGTGCCAGCTTCAGACAGGGTGAAGAGACCCAGTACTTC.

The V and J genes are TRBV5-1 and TRBJ2-3, with 8 bases that match TRBD2. V lost 0 bases and J lost 0; bases outside the gene matches: 3. The CDR3 runs 16 residues. Per germline, CDR1 SGHRS and CDR2 YFSETQ. The CDR3, as DNA: TGCGCCAGCAGCTTGGAACTAGCGGCTAGCACAGATACGCAGTATTTT. Translated, it gives CASSLELAASTDTQYF.

The rearrangement uses TRBV7-2 and TRBJ1-3, with D possibly being TRBD1 (6 bases). Per germline, CDR1 SGHTA and CDR2 FQGNSA. This CDR3 spans 15 amino acids. The V and J ends lost 3 bases and 4 bases respectively, with 13 bases between them. For the CDR3, the DNA is TGTGCCAGCAGCTTTGGGGGGGCCGACGGAAACACCATATATTTT. Amino acids: CASSFGGADGNTIYF.

The chain employs TRBV18 and TRBJ2-5, with a weak D call TRBD2 (5 bases). CDR3 length: 17 amino acids. The V end lost 1 base, the J end lost 1 base, and 16 bases lay between the germline ends. From germline, CDR1 is KGHSH and CDR2 LQKENI. The CDR3 loop is CASSPRFVRERQETQYF. CDR3 sequence (DNA): TGTGCCAGCTCACCACGTTTCGTACGGGAACGCCAAGAGACCCAGTACTTC.

CDR3 residues: CSVDPSGGRGEQYF. Written as DNA, the CDR3 is TGCAGCGTTGACCCCTCGGGAGGTAGGGGCGAGCAGTACTTC. The V gene is TRBV29-1, the J gene TRBJ2-7, with 7 bases lining up with TRBD2. The J segment lost 6 bases and the V segment lost 3 bases, leaving 11 bases of the junction unmatched. CDR1 is SQVTM, CDR2 ANQGSEA, per germline. CDR3 length: 14 amino acids.

This rearrangement joins TRBV6-5 to TRBJ2-5; TRBD1 might be the D (5 bases). This CDR3 spans 14 amino acids. Germline assignment: CDR1 MNHEY and CDR2 SVGAGI. V lost 6 bases and J 2 bases, leaving 13 bases between the germline ends. The CDR3 region is CASREKTVQETQYF. The CDR3 nucleotides read TGTGCCAGCAGGGAGAAGACAGTACAAGAGACCCAGTACTTC.

The chain couples TRBV28 to TRBJ2-3; 9 bases fit TRBD2. The trim removed 5 bases at V and 3 bases at J, leaving 6 bases unmatched. CDR3 length: 15 residues. Germline CDR1 and CDR2: MDHEN and SYDVKM. DNA for the CDR3: TGTGCCAGCAGTGTAGCGGGAGTGGGGACAGATACGCAGTATTTT. This translates into CASSVAGVGTDTQYF.

J is TRBJ1-2 and V is TRBV27; 8 bases align to TRBD1. The CDR3 spans 17 residues. Trimming cost V 2 bases and J 4 bases; bases outside gene matches: 12. Germline V gives CDR1 MNHEY, CDR2 SMNVEV (reference sequence). CDR3 amino acids: CASSLNRAPRGPYGYTF. The CDR3 DNA sequence: TGTGCCAGCAGTTTAAATAGGGCCCCCAGGGGGCCCTATGGCTACACCTTC.

The J gene is TRBJ1-2, the V gene TRBV11-2; tentatively, D is TRBD1 (5 bases). Germline V gene data show CDR1 as SGHAT and CDR2 as FQNNGV. The CDR3 sequence is 14 residues long. V was shortened by 5 bases and J by 3 bases, with 13 bases between the two germline ends. DNA of the CDR3: TGTGCCAGCAGCCCTTCGGTAGGGGACTATGGCTACACCTTC. The encoded protein is CASSPSVGDYGYTF.

This chain joins TRBV6-6 and TRBJ1-1; D is undetermined. Trimming took off 0 bases at V and 7 bases at J, with 9 bases between the two ends. This CDR3 region has 13 residues. From germline, CDR1 is MNHNY and CDR2 SVGAGI (reference sequence). The DNA of the CDR3 is TGTGCCAGCAGTTACTCGATTACAGTTGAAGCTTTCTTT. Translated: CASSYSITVEAFF.

Points on this clone: The germline gene is not matched at one end of the junction; a read error may be the cause. The chain couples TRBV10-3 to TRBJ1-1; no clear D gene. This CDR3 is 14 amino acids long. The germline CDR1 and CDR2 sequences are ENHRY and SYGVKD. CDR3 sequence (DNA): TGTGCCAGCAGTTACTTGGGGTCGGGGACTGAAGCTTTCTTT. Translated: CASSYLGSGTEAFF.

The J gene is TRBJ1-1, the V gene TRBV7-6; perhaps TRBD1 as D (5 bases). Between the trimmed V and J ends, which lost 0 bases and 0 bases, there was a span of 11 bases. Germline V gene data show CDR1 as SGHVS and CDR2 as FNYEAQ. CDR3 length: 16 residues. In DNA, the CDR3 is TGTGCCAGCAGCTTAGCGGCGATGGGGCTGAACACTGAAGCTTTCTTT. It specifies CASSLAAMGLNTEAFF.